The 12 T cell receptor beta chains below come from one sample, sequenced in a study of T cells after yellow fever vaccination. TCRdb reprocessed the 5' RACE reads with MiXCR, giving one entry per CDR3 protein. The sample lists about 210,000 distinct CDR3 sequences, over 6.5% occurring once. The sample was CD4+ T cells sorted from PBMCs, taken on the day of the yellow fever booster vaccination. These receptor sequences come from a man between 25 and 39 years old who received the YFV17D yellow fever vaccine.

There are a few counts of this clonotype. This chain connects TRBV2 to TRBJ1-1; D gene uncertain. Deletions cut 6 bases from V and 10 bases from J, with 9 bases between. The CDR3 length is 10 residues. CDR1 is SNHLY, CDR2 FYNNEI, per germline. CDR3 region: CASRTSGAFF. The CDR3 region has the DNA TGTGCCAGCAGGACCTCAGGAGCTTTCTTT.

This clonotype was seen many times. The chain joins TRBV6-2 or TRBV6-3 to TRBJ2-1; no firm D call. Germline CDR1 reads MNHEY; CDR2 reads SVGEGT. The CDR3 is made up of 13 amino acids. V lost 5 bases and J 7 bases, leaving 12 bases between the germline ends. The chain's CDR3 is CASSASQRNEQFF. The CDR3 DNA follows: TGTGCCAGCAGTGCGTCCCAGAGGAATGAGCAGTTCTTC.

This clonotype was observed a handful of times. The rearrangement links TRBV6-1 to TRBJ2-7; 8 positions agree with TRBD2. The CDR3 runs to 16 residues. Per germline, CDR1 MNHNS and CDR2 SASEGT. V lost 5 bases to trimming and J lost 4 bases; unmatched junction nucleotides: 13. The CDR3 nucleotides are TGTGCCAGCAGTCTCACCGGGACTAGAACGACTTACGAGCAGTACTTC. Encoded protein: CASSLTGTRTTYEQYF.

This clonotype was seen a few times. The chain couples TRBV20-1 to TRBJ1-5; unclear D gene. V was shortened by 1 base and J by 1 base, with 11 bases between the two germline ends. In germline, CDR1 is DFQATT, CDR2 SNEGSKA (reference sequence). The CDR3 loop spans 15 amino acids. CDR3 region: CSARGPGLSNQPQHF. The CDR3 DNA follows: TGCAGTGCTAGAGGTCCGGGGTTGAGCAATCAGCCCCAGCATTTT.

A few counts support this clonotype. The chain joins TRBV11-1 to TRBJ2-1; no definite D call. The V gene's germline CDR1 is SGHAT and CDR2 FQDESV (reference sequence). This CDR3 has 13 residues. Trimming removed 4 bases at V and 5 bases at J, with 9 bases between. The CDR3 sequence: CASSSQKDNEQFF. CDR3 DNA: TGTGCCAGCAGCTCCCAGAAGGACAATGAGCAGTTCTTC.

In its sample, this clonotype was seen a few times. This chain links TRBV18 with TRBJ1-5; D not certain. The CDR3 consists of 14 residues. The germline CDR1 and CDR2 sequences are KGHSH and LQKENI. V gave up 5 bases and J gave up 4 bases, with 12 bases separating them. CDR3 bases: TGTGCCAGCTCAGGGCGGCAGATAAATCAGCCCCAGCATTTT. This codes for CASSGRQINQPQHF. The full variable domain, with the rest looked up from reference TRBV18 and TRBJ1-5, is NAGVMQNPRHLVRRRGQEARLRCSPMKGHSHVYWYRQLPEEGLKFMVYLQKENIIDESGMPKERFSAEFPKEGPSILRIQQVVRGDSAAYFCASSGRQINQPQHFGDGTRLSIL.

This clonotype came up many times. The CDR3 spells CASSRTSGPLSRELFF. The CDR3 DNA is TGCGCCAGCAGCCGCACTAGCGGCCCCCTGTCTAGGGAGCTGTTTTTT. The gene calls are TRBV5-1 and TRBJ2-2, with 8 bases fitting TRBD2. Trimming at V came to 4 bases and at J to 9 bases, leaving 14 bases not matched to a gene. This CDR3 spans 16 amino acids. Germline loops: CDR1 SGHRS, CDR2 YFSETQ.

The chain links TRBV27 to TRBJ2-3, with D tentatively TRBD1 (5 bases). This CDR3 has 12 amino acids. CDR1 and CDR2 (germline): MNHEY, SMNVEV (reference sequence). V was clipped by 5 bases and J by 12 bases, with 15 bases between them. The CDR3 region has the DNA TGTGCCAGCAGTCCCAAGGGGCTATCACAGTATTTT. It translates to CASSPKGLSQYF.

The table lists this clonotype with many counts. This chain uses TRBV7-9 with TRBJ2-2; 10 bases agree with TRBD2. Germline CDR1 and CDR2: SEHNR and FQNEAQ (reference sequence). Trimming cost V 8 bases and J 3 bases; bases outside gene matches: 3. The CDR3 is 14 residues long. CDR3 amino acids: CASGLAGDTGELFF. CDR3 nucleotide sequence: TGTGCCAGCGGCCTAGCGGGAGACACCGGGGAGCTGTTTTTT.

The sample holds many counts of this clonotype. This chain joins TRBV7-9 and TRBJ2-1; TRBD2 matches 7 bases. The CDR3 length is 13 residues. Looked up from germline, CDR1 is SEHNR and CDR2 is FQNEAQ (reference sequence). J gave up 8 bases and V 2 bases, and 3 bases lay outside the gene matches. The CDR3 sequence: CASSLWEGDEQFF. The DNA for the CDR3 is TGTGCCAGCAGCTTATGGGAGGGCGATGAGCAGTTCTTC.

This clonotype was found many times. The chain joins TRBV7-6 to TRBJ1-5; D may be TRBD1 (5 bases). The germline gives CDR1 SGHVS, CDR2 FNYEAQ. The CDR3 has 13 residues. Between the trimmed V and J ends, which lost 5 bases and 5 bases, there was a span of 10 bases. CDR3 in DNA: TGTGCCAGCAGCCACGGCAGGGATCAGCCCCAGCATTTT. Translation: CASSHGRDQPQHF.

The chain recombines TRBV2 with TRBJ2-4; TRBD1 matches at 7 bases. The CDR3 has 13 amino acids. Germline V lookup: CDR1 SNHLY, CDR2 FYNNEI. The ends lost 11 bases at V and 9 bases at J; junction bases unmatched: 13. The CDR3 sequence: CAGRTGPLGIQYF. The DNA for the CDR3 is TGTGCCGGCCGGACAGGTCCTCTGGGCATTCAGTACTTC.